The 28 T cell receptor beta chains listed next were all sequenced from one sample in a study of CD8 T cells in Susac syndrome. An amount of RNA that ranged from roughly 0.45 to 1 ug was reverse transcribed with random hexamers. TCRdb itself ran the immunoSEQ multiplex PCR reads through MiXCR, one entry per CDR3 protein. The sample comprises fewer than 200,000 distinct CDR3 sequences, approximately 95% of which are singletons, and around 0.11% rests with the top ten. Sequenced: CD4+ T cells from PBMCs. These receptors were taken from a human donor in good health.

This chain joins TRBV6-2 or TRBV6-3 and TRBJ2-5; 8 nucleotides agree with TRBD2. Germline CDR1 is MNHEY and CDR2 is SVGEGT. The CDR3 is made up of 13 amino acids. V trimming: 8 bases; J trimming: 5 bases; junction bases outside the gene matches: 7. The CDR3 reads CASHLSGKETQYF. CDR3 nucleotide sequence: TGTGCCAGCCATCTTAGCGGGAAGGAGACCCAGTACTTC.

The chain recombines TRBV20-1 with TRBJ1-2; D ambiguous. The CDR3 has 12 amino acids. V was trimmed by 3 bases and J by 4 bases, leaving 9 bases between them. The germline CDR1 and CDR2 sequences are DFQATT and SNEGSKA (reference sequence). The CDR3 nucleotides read TGCAGTGCTAGTGTCCGGGGCTATGGCTACACCTTC. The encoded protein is CSASVRGYGYTF.

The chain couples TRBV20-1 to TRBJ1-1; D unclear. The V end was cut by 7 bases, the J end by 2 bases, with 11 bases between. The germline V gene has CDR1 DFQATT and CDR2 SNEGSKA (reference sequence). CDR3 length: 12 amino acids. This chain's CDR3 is CSGGQVNTEAFF. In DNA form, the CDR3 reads TGCAGTGGCGGGCAGGTTAACACTGAAGCTTTCTTT.

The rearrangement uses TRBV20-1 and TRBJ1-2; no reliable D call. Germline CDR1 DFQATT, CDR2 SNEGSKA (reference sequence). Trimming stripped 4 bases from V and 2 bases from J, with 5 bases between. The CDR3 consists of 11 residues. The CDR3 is CSANRNYGYTF. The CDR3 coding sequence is TGCAGTGCTAATAGGAACTATGGCTACACCTTC.

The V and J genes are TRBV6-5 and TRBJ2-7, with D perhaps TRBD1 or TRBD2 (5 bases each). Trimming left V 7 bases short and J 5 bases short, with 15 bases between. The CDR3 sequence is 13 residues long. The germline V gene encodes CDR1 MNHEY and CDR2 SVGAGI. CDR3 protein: CASKEWGSDEQYF. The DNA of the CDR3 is TGTGCCAGCAAGGAATGGGGGTCTGACGAGCAGTACTTC.

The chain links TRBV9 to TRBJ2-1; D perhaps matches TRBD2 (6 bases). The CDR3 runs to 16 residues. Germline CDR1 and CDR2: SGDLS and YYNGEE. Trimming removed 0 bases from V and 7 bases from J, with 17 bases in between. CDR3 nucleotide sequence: TGTGCCAGCAGCGTAGTCACCGGGAGTTTATATAATGAGCAGTTCTTC. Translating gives CASSVVTGSLYNEQFF.

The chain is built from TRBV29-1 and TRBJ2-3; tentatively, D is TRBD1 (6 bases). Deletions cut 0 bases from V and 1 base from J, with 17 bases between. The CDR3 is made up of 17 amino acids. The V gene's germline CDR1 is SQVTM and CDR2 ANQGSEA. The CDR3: CSVEDRAARGGTDTQYF. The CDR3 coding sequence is TGCAGCGTTGAAGATCGAGCGGCCAGGGGCGGCACAGATACGCAGTATTTT.

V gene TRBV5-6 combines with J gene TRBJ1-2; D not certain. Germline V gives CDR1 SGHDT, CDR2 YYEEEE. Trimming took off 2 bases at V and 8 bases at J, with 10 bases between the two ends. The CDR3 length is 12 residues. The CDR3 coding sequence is TGTGCCAGCAGCTTCGATCGGGCGGGCTACACCTTC. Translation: CASSFDRAGYTF.

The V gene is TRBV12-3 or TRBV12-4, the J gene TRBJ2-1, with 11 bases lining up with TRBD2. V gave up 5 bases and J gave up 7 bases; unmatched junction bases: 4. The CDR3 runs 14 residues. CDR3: CASSVRLAGNEQFF. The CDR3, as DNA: TGTGCCAGCAGTGTCCGACTAGCGGGGAATGAGCAGTTCTTC.

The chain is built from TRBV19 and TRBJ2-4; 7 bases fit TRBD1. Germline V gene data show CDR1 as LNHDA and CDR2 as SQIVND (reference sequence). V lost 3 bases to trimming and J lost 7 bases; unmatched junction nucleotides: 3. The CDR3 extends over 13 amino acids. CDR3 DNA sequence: TGTGCCAGTAGTATCGGGACAGCGAACATTCAGTACTTC. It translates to CASSIGTANIQYF.

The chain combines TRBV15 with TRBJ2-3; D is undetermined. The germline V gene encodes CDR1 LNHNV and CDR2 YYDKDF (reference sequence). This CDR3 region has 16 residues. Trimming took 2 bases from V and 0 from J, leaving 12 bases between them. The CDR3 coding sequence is TGTGCCACCAGCAGAACCCCGGCCCAGAGCACAGATACGCAGTATTTT. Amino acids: CATSRTPAQSTDTQYF.

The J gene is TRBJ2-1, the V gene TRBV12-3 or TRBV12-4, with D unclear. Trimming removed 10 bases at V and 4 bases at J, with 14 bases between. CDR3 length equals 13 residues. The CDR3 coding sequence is TGTGCCACCTACGGGCGACCGTACAATGAGCAGTTCTTC. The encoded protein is CATYGRPYNEQFF.

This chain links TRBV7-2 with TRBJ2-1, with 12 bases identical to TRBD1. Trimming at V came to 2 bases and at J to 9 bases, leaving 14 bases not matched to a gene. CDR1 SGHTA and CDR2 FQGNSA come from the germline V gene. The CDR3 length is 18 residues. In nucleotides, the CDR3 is TGTGCCAGCAGCTTAAGAGGGTCTGGGACAGGGGGCCGGGGTGAGCAGTTCTTC. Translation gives CASSLRGSGTGGRGEQFF. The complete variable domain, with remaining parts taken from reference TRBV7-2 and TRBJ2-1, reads GAGVSQSPSNKVTEKGKDVELRCDPISGHTALYWYRQSLGQGLEFLIYFQGNSAPDKSGLPSDRFSAERTGGSVSTLTIQRTQQEDSAVYLCASSLRGSGTGGRGEQFFGPGTRLTVL.

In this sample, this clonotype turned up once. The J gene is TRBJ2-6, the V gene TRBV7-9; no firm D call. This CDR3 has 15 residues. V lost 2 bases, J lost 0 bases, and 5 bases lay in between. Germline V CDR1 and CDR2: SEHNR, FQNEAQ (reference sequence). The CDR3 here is CASSLHSSGANVLTF. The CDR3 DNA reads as TGTGCCAGCAGCTTACACAGCTCTGGGGCCAACGTCCTGACTTTC. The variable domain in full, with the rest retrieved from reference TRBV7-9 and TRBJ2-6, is DTGVSQNPRHKITKRGQNVTFRCDPISEHNRLYWYRQTLGQGPEFLTYFQNEAQLEKSRLLSDRFSAERPKGSFSTLEIQRTEQGDSAMYLCASSLHSSGANVLTFGAGSRLTVL.

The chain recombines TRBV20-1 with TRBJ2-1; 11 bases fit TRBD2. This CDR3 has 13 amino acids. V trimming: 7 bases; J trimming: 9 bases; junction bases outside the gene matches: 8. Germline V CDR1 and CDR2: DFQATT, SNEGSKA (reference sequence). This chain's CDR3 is CSGRLAGGVEQFF. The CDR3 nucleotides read TGCAGTGGACGGCTAGCGGGAGGCGTTGAGCAGTTCTTC.

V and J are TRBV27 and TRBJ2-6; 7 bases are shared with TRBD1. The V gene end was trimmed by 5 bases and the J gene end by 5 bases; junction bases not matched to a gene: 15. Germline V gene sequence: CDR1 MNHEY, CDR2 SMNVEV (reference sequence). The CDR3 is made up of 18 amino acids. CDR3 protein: CASSAHRDSLVWANVLTF. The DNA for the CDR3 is TGTGCCAGCAGTGCCCACCGGGACAGTCTCGTCTGGGCCAACGTCCTGACTTTC.

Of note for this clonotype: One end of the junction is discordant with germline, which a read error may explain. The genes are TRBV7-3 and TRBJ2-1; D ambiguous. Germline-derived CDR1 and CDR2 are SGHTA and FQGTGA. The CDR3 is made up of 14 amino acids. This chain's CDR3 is CASSLTAVGGRMVF. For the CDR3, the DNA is TGTGCCAGCAGCTTAACGGCGGTTGGTGGCAGGATGGTCTTC.

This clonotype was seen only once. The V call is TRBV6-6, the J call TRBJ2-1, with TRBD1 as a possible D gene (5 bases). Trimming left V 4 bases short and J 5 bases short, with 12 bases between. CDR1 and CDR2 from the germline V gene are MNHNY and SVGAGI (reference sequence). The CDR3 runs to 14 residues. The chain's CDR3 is CASSSTDKNNEQFF. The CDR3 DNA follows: TGTGCCAGCAGTTCCACGGACAAGAACAATGAGCAGTTCTTC.

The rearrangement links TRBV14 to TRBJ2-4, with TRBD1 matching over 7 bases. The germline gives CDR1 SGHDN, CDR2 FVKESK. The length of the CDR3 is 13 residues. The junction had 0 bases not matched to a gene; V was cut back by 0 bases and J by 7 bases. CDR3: CASSQDRGNIQYF. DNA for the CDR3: TGTGCCAGCAGCCAAGACAGGGGGAACATTCAGTACTTC. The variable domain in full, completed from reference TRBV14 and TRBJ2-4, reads EAGVTQFPSHSVIEKGQTVTLRCDPISGHDNLYWYRRVMGKEIKFLLHFVKESKQDESGMPNNRFLAERTGGTYSTLKVQPAELEDSGVYFCASSQDRGNIQYFGAGTRLSVL.

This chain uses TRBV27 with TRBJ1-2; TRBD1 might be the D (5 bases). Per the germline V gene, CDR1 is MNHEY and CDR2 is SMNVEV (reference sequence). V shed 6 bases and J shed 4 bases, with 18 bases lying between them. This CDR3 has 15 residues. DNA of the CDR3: TGTGCCAGCAGCCTCCGTGACAGCTCCGGCTATGGCTACACCTTC. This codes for CASSLRDSSGYGYTF.

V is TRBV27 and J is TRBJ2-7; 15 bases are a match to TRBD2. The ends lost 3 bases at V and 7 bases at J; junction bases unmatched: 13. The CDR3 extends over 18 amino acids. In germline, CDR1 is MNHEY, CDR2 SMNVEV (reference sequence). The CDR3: CASSFGLAGGPSVREQYF. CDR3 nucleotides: TGTGCCAGCAGTTTTGGACTAGCGGGAGGGCCGAGTGTGAGAGAGCAGTACTTC.

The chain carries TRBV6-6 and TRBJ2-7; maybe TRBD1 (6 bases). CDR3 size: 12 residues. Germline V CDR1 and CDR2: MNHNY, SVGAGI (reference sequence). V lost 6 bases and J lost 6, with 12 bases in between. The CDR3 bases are TGTGCCAGCAGCCCCCTAGGGGGCGAGCAGTACTTC. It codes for CASSPLGGEQYF.

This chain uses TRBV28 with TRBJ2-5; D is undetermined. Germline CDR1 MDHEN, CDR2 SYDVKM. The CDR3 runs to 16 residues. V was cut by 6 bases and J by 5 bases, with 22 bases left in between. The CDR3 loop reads CASSARQSVYMETQYF. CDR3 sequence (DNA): TGTGCCAGCAGCGCCCGGCAAAGCGTCTATATGGAGACCCAGTACTTC.

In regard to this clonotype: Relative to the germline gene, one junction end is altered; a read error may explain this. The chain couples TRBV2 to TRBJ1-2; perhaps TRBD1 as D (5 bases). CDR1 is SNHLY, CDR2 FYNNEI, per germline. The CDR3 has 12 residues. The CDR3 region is CASSVGAYGYAF. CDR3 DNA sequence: TGTGCCAGCAGTGTTGGGGCCTATGGCTATGCCTTC. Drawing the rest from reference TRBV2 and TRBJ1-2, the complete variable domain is EPEVTQTPSHQVTQMGQEVILRCVPISNHLYFYWYRQILGQKVEFLVSFYNNEISEKSEIFDDQFSVERPDGSNFTLKIRSTKLEDSAMYFCASSVGAYGYAFGSGTRLTVV.

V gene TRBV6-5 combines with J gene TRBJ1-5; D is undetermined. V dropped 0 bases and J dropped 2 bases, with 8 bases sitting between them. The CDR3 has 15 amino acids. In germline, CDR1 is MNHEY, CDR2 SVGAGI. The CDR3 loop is CASSYSRIGNQPQHF. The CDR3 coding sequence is TGTGCCAGCAGTTACTCCCGGATAGGCAATCAGCCCCAGCATTTT.

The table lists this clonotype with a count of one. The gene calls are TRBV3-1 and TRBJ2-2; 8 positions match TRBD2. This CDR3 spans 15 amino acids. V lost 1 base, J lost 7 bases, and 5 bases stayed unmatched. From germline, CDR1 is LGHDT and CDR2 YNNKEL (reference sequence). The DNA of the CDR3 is TGTGCCAGCAGCCAAGCACTAGCGGTAGGCGGGGAGCTGTTTTTT. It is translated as CASSQALAVGGELFF.

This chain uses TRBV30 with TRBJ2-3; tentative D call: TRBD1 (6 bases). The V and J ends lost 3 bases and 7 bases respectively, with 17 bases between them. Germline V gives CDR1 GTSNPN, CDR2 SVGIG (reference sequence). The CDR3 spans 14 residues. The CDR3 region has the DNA TGTGCCTGGAGGACATCCTTACAGGGATATACGCAGTATTTT. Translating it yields CAWRTSLQGYTQYF.

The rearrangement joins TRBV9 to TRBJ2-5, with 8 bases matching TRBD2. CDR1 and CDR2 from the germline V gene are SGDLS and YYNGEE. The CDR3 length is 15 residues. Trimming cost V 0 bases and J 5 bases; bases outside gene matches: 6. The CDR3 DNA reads TGTGCCAGCAGCGTAGACGGGAGGGCCGGTGAGACCCAGTACTTC. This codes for CASSVDGRAGETQYF. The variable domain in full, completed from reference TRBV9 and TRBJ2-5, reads DSGVTQTPKHLITATGQRVTLRCSPRSGDLSVYWYQQSLDQGLQFLIQYYNGEERAKGNILERFSAQQFPDLHSELNLSSLELGDSALYFCASSVDGRAGETQYFGPGTRLLVL.